The 32 T cell receptor beta chains reported below all come from one sample, sequenced in a study of OX40 agonist ivuxolimab in advanced cancers. Sequencing was performed with immunoSEQ multiplex PCR; in TCRdb, only in-frame clones are kept and a portion is missing. The sample holds about 83,000 clones; about nine tenths are singletons and the top ten take 0.43%. Sequenced here: CD4+ or CD8+ T cells sorted from blood, sampled in a trial of the OX40 agonist ivuxolimab. The origin of the receptors is an adult with an advanced solid tumor such as melanoma, head and neck, liver or kidney cancer.

The CDR3 DNA reads TGTGCCAGCAGTGTATATGGCGGGACAAACGGGGAGCTGTTTTTT. Its protein is CASSVYGGTNGELFF. This sequence joins TRBV2 and TRBJ2-2, with D perhaps being TRBD1 or TRBD2 (6 bases each). The V end was cut by 4 bases, the J end by 7 bases, with 16 bases between. Germline V gives CDR1 SNHLY, CDR2 FYNNEI. The CDR3 extends over 15 amino acids.

This chain connects TRBV2 to TRBJ1-1; D gene ambiguous. CDR1 is SNHLY and CDR2 is FYNNEI in the germline V gene. The CDR3 is 15 amino acids. V dropped 4 bases and J dropped 0 bases, with 12 bases sitting between them. The CDR3 region is CASSVNTRVNTEAFF. CDR3 sequence (DNA): TGTGCCAGCAGTGTAAATACTCGTGTGAACACTGAAGCTTTCTTT.

Here the CDR3 DNA reads TGTGCCAGCAGCTTGCGGGGACAGGGGGTTGATGGCTACACCTTC. It is translated as CASSLRGQGVDGYTF. The chain uses TRBV5-5 and TRBJ1-2; 11 nucleotides agree with TRBD1. This CDR3 has 15 residues. After removal of 1 base from V and 6 bases from J, the junction contained 5 bases not matched to a gene. Germline values: CDR1 SGHKS, CDR2 YYEKEE (reference sequence).

The table lists this clone with a count of one. The chain has TRBV9 and TRBJ2-5, with D perhaps assigned TRBD1 or TRBD2 (6 bases each). The germline V and J ends were trimmed by 0 bases and 3 bases, with 12 bases remaining between them. Germline CDR1 SGDLS, CDR2 YYNGEE. This CDR3 region has 15 residues. The CDR3 coding sequence is TGTGCCAGCAGCGTAGGGCCGGGGGCCGAAGAGACCCAGTACTTC. Amino acids: CASSVGPGAEETQYF.

V gene TRBV18 combines with J gene TRBJ1-1; D possibly corresponds to TRBD1 (5 bases). Germline lookup yields CDR1 KGHSH and CDR2 LQKENI. Trimming took off 3 bases at V and 1 base at J, with 15 bases between the two ends. The CDR3 contains 16 residues. For the CDR3, the DNA is TGTGCCAGCTCACCTATAGTTTGGCAGGGGAACACTGAAGCTTTCTTT. Protein: CASSPIVWQGNTEAFF.

The rearrangement links TRBV19 to TRBJ2-5, with D tentatively TRBD2 (5 bases). This CDR3 has 18 amino acids. CDR1 is LNHDA, CDR2 SQIVND, per germline (reference sequence). The ends were cut back, 3 bases at V and 5 bases at J, with 25 bases in the middle. The CDR3 loop reads CASSISHLGISRQETQYF. The CDR3 region has the DNA TGTGCCAGTAGTATCTCCCATCTCGGGATATCTAGGCAGGAGACCCAGTACTTC.

The chain is built from TRBV7-9 and TRBJ2-7; D is undetermined. The CDR3 contains 13 residues. The V gene's germline CDR1 is SEHNR and CDR2 FQNEAQ (reference sequence). V was cut by 0 bases and J by 2 bases, with 5 bases left in between. CDR3 protein: CASSLAGTYEQYF. CDR3 nucleotide sequence: TGTGCCAGCAGCTTAGCAGGGACCTACGAGCAGTACTTC. The full variable domain, rest sourced from reference TRBV7-9 and TRBJ2-7, is DTGVSQNPRHKITKRGQNVTFRCDPISEHNRLYWYRQTLGQGPEFLTYFQNEAQLEKSRLLSDRFSAERPKGSFSTLEIQRTEQGDSAMYLCASSLAGTYEQYFGPGTRLTVT.

The V gene is TRBV7-9, the J gene TRBJ2-1, with 10 bases lining up with TRBD2. After removal of 6 bases from V and 8 bases from J, the junction contained 7 bases not matched to a gene. CDR3 length: 14 residues. CDR1 is SEHNR, CDR2 FQNEAQ, per germline (reference sequence). CDR3 residues: CASRETSGSYEQFF. DNA of the CDR3: TGTGCCAGCAGGGAGACTAGCGGGTCCTATGAGCAGTTCTTC.

The chain joins TRBV6-5 to TRBJ2-3; 8 nucleotides agree with TRBD2. In germline, CDR1 is MNHEY, CDR2 SVGAGI. The CDR3 has 15 amino acids. V dropped 4 bases and J dropped 5; count of bases not matched to a gene: 8. The DNA for the CDR3 is TGTGCCAGCAGTTCCGCGGGCGGGAGGTTAGATACGCAGTATTTT. Its translation: CASSSAGGRLDTQYF.

V usage is TRBV5-1 and J usage is TRBJ2-7; D remains ambiguous. The CDR3 covers 13 residues. Germline V gives CDR1 SGHRS, CDR2 YFSETQ. V lost 7 bases to trimming and J lost 6 bases, with 17 bases between them. The CDR3, as DNA: TGCGCCAGCGGACCCTCGCCGGAGCGCGAGCAGTACTTC. Protein sequence: CASGPSPEREQYF.

The J gene is TRBJ2-7, the V gene TRBV2, with 9 bases aligning to TRBD1. CDR3 size: 14 residues. The V and J ends lost 3 bases and 7 bases, in that order; junction bases with no gene match: 7. CDR1 and CDR2 from the germline V gene are SNHLY and FYNNEI. CDR3 region: CASSDAQGADEQYF. CDR3 DNA sequence: TGTGCCAGCAGTGACGCACAGGGGGCGGATGAGCAGTACTTC.

This clone has only one observation. CDR3 loop: CASSDRGVGYEQYF. The CDR3 nucleotides read TGTGCCAGCAGTGACAGGGGAGTAGGCTACGAGCAGTACTTC. The chain combines TRBV6-1 with TRBJ2-7; TRBD1 might be the D (6 bases). Germline loops: CDR1 MNHNS, CDR2 SASEGT. V was pared by 3 bases and J by 3 bases, with 12 bases between. The CDR3 loop spans 14 amino acids.

V gene TRBV19 combines with J gene TRBJ2-7; D is possibly TRBD1 (6 bases). The CDR3 runs 14 residues. V was shortened by 6 bases and J by 3 bases, with 15 bases between the two germline ends. CDR1 is LNHDA and CDR2 is SQIVND in the germline V gene (reference sequence). CDR3 bases: TGTGCCAGTAGCACGTCCCGGGACAACTACGAGCAGTACTTC. It specifies CASSTSRDNYEQYF.

This chain connects TRBV14 to TRBJ1-2; 8 bases match TRBD1. The junction had 9 bases not matched to a gene; V was cut back by 4 bases and J by 8 bases. The CDR3 consists of 14 residues. Germline CDR1 and CDR2: SGHDN and FVKESK. The CDR3: CASSLDRGHVGYTF. CDR3 nucleotides: TGTGCCAGCAGCCTCGACAGGGGACATGTAGGCTACACCTTC.

The chain uses TRBV4-1 and TRBJ2-3, with 8 bases lining up with TRBD2. Germline V gives CDR1 MGHRA, CDR2 YSYEKL. V was clipped by 4 bases and J by 1 base; unmatched bases: 4. The CDR3 consists of 15 residues. For the CDR3, the DNA is TGCGCCAGCAGCCTTCAACTAGCGGGCACAGATACGCAGTATTTT. Residues: CASSLQLAGTDTQYF.

The chain links TRBV18 to TRBJ1-3; D remains unclear. Germline V lookup: CDR1 KGHSH, CDR2 LQKENI. The germline V and J ends were trimmed by 0 bases and 4 bases, with 10 bases remaining between them. CDR3 size: 15 residues. CDR3 loop: CASSPPGTVGNTIYF. The CDR3 DNA reads TGTGCCAGCTCACCACCGGGAACAGTAGGAAACACCATATATTTT.

The chain joins TRBV21-1 to TRBJ2-7; the table's D call, TRBD2, has no DNA check behind it. TRBV21-1 is a documented pseudogene. The CDR3 runs to 15 residues. CDR3 sequence: CASSIRLAGNYEQYF. Here the CDR3 DNA reads TGTGCCAGCAGCATTCGACTAGCGGGGAACTACGAGCAGTACTTC.

The chain employs TRBV18 and TRBJ2-5; tentatively, D is TRBD1 (6 bases). Matching the DNA end better, TRBJ2-7 makes the J call doubtful. Germline CDR1 is KGHSH and CDR2 is LQKENI. The CDR3 consists of 14 residues. The CDR3 DNA sequence: TGTGCCAGCTCACCAGGCAGGGGCGACTACGAGCAGTACTTC. Protein sequence: CASSPGRGDYEQYF.

The chain combines TRBV30 with TRBJ2-4; the D call may be TRBD1 or TRBD2 (5 bases each). CDR3 size: 13 residues. V gave up 3 bases and J gave up 7 bases, with 13 bases separating them. CDR1 GTSNPN and CDR2 SVGIG come from the germline V gene (reference sequence). The CDR3 here is CAWSKGSGNIQYF. DNA of the CDR3: TGTGCCTGGAGCAAGGGGTCGGGGAACATTCAGTACTTC.

V and J are TRBV7-9 and TRBJ2-5, with 7 bases that match TRBD1. Germline V gives CDR1 SEHNR, CDR2 FQNEAQ (reference sequence). The trim removed 5 bases at V and 5 bases at J, leaving 11 bases unmatched. The CDR3 spans 15 residues. The CDR3 coding sequence is TGTGCCAGCAGCGCCCTGACAGGGATTGGGGAGACCCAGTACTTC. It translates to CASSALTGIGETQYF.

The V call is TRBV30, the J call TRBJ1-1; 7 nucleotides align to TRBD1. Germline CDR1 is GTSNPN and CDR2 is SVGIG (reference sequence). CDR3 length equals 17 residues. The V segment lost 2 bases and the J segment 3 bases; nucleotides outside the gene matches: 15. The CDR3 coding sequence is TGTGCCTGGAGTACTAAACGACAGGGAATGACGTACACTGAAGCTTTCTTT. Its protein product is CAWSTKRQGMTYTEAFF.

CDR3 residues: CASSLEGSGLYEQYF. The CDR3 DNA sequence: TGTGCCAGCAGCTTAGAAGGGAGTGGGCTCTACGAGCAGTACTTC. The chain joins TRBV7-9 to TRBJ2-7, with TRBD2 as a possible D gene (5 bases). Germline CDR1 reads SEHNR; CDR2 reads FQNEAQ (reference sequence). This CDR3 spans 15 amino acids. V lost 1 base and J 3 bases, leaving 13 bases between the germline ends.

The chain uses TRBV6-5 and TRBJ1-2; no firm D call. This CDR3 has 15 residues. CDR1 is MNHEY, CDR2 SVGAGI, per germline. V lost 3 bases, J lost 1 base, and 12 bases lay in between. CDR3 in amino acids: CASSYSRFLNYGYTF. The CDR3 nucleotides are TGTGCCAGCAGTTATTCCAGATTCCTTAACTATGGCTACACCTTC.

This clone has only a few counts. The V call is TRBV27, the J call TRBJ2-2; D is ambiguous. Germline CDR1 is MNHEY and CDR2 is SMNVEV (reference sequence). Trimming pared 3 bases from V and 4 bases from J, leaving 12 bases between. This CDR3 has 15 amino acids. CDR3 bases: TGTGCCAGCAGTTTTATGTTACGTTCCACCGGGGAGCTGTTTTTT. Protein: CASSFMLRSTGELFF.

This clone was detected a few times. This rearrangement joins TRBV5-1 to TRBJ1-6; 7 bases map to TRBD1. The V and J ends lost 0 bases and 5 bases, in that order; junction bases with no gene match: 5. CDR1 and CDR2 from the germline V gene are SGHRS and YFSETQ. There are 16 residues in the CDR3. CDR3 loop: CASSLAAGGHNSPLHF. CDR3 DNA: TGCGCCAGCAGCTTGGCGGCAGGGGGACATAATTCACCCCTCCACTTT. Variable domain in full (rest from reference TRBV5-1 and TRBJ1-6): KAGVTQTPRYLIKTRGQQVTLSCSPISGHRSVSWYQQTPGQGLQFLFEYFSETQRNKGNFPGRFSGRQFSNSRSEMNVSTLELGDSALYLCASSLAAGGHNSPLHFGNGTRLTVT.

The CDR3 DNA sequence: TGTGCCAGCAGCTTAGCGTACGAACCGGTTGAGGAGCAGTACTTC. It yields the protein CASSLAYEPVEEQYF. The rearrangement joins TRBV7-2 to TRBJ2-7, with unresolved D. The CDR3 loop spans 15 amino acids. In germline, CDR1 is SGHTA, CDR2 FQGNSA. V lost 0 bases and J lost 7, with 16 bases in between.

The chain uses TRBV7-3 and TRBJ2-7, with 10 bases identical to TRBD2. The V gene end was trimmed by 4 bases and the J gene end by 6 bases; junction bases not matched to a gene: 6. The germline V gene encodes CDR1 SGHTA and CDR2 FQGTGA. CDR3 length: 14 residues. The CDR3 sequence: CASSSSGGASEQYF. In DNA form, the CDR3 reads TGTGCCAGCAGCTCCAGCGGGGGGGCCAGCGAGCAGTACTTC.

The table lists this clone with a count of one. The rearrangement joins TRBV11-2 to TRBJ1-6, with D unresolved. The length of the CDR3 is 13 residues. CDR1 is SGHAT and CDR2 is FQNNGV in the germline V gene. Trimming cost V 2 bases and J 10 bases, with 9 bases left between them. CDR3 sequence: CASSLNWESPLHF. In nucleotides, the CDR3 is TGTGCCAGCAGCTTAAATTGGGAGTCACCCCTCCACTTT.

This clone was recorded only once. The gene calls are TRBV7-9 and TRBJ1-2; tentatively, D is TRBD1 (5 bases). From germline, CDR1 is SEHNR and CDR2 FQNEAQ (reference sequence). CDR3 length: 15 residues. The ends were cut back, 4 bases at V and 4 bases at J, with 16 bases in the middle. This chain's CDR3 is CASSSGRLESYGYTF. In nucleotides, the CDR3 is TGTGCCAGCAGCTCAGGGCGTTTGGAGTCCTATGGCTACACCTTC.

The chain carries TRBV19 and TRBJ1-2; the match to TRBD1 covers 9 bases. This CDR3 has 13 amino acids. With V trimmed by 5 bases and J by 6 bases, 4 bases remained unmatched. Germline V gives CDR1 LNHDA, CDR2 SQIVND (reference sequence). As DNA, the CDR3 is TGTGCCAGTAGTCATACAGGGGGCAATGGCTACACCTTC. Its translation is CASSHTGGNGYTF.

This clone was counted a single time. The chain has TRBV6-5 and TRBJ2-7; TRBD1 matches 7 bases. Germline CDR1 reads MNHEY; CDR2 reads SVGAGI. There are 14 residues in the CDR3. V dropped 2 bases and J dropped 3; count of bases not matched to a gene: 4. The CDR3 loop is CASSYEGQSYEQYF. The CDR3 DNA follows: TGTGCCAGCAGTTACGAGGGACAGAGCTACGAGCAGTACTTC.

This clone has just one count. The V gene is TRBV28, the J gene TRBJ1-2; D gene ambiguous. Trimming took off 2 bases at V and 7 bases at J, with 14 bases between the two ends. Germline V gives CDR1 MDHEN, CDR2 SYDVKM. The CDR3 has 14 amino acids. The CDR3 here is CASSLTTARRGYTF. The CDR3 DNA reads TGTGCCAGCAGTTTAACTACCGCCAGGCGTGGCTACACCTTC.